The TCR beta chain described here comes from a study of blood T cells in healthy people across ages. Trimming took 6 bases from V and 5 from J; bases not matched to a gene: 9. The CDR3 length is 14 residues. Germline values: CDR1 SGHAT, CDR2 FQNNGV. Investigators took 9.5 to 10 milliliters of peripheral blood from every donor. Each sample provided at least 5 micrograms of extracted total RNA. This clonotype was detected only a few times. PCR was performed a second time for about 7 to 12 cycles using a sample-barcoded 5' primer and a J-beta primer mix. One entry per CDR3 protein results from TCRdb running MiXCR on the 5' RACE reads. The table lists around 600,000 distinct CDR3 sequences, less than 60% of them singletons.

This chain connects TRBV11-2 to TRBJ2-7, with 8 bases identical to TRBD2. Sequenced: blood. This sequence originates from a man at least 80 years old in good health. CDR3 bases: TGTGCCAGCAGACTAGCGGTGGGCCTCCACGAGCAGTACTTC. Amino acids: CASRLAVGLHEQYF. Variable domain in full (rest from reference TRBV11-2 and TRBJ2-7): EAGVAQSPRYKIIEKRQSVAFWCNPISGHATLYWYQQILGQGPKLLIQFQNNGVVDDSQLPKDRFSAERLKGVDSTLKIQPAKLEDSAVYLCASRLAVGLHEQYFGPGTRLTVT.